The rows below give T cell receptor beta chains drawn from one sample of a study of T cell responses to AZD1222 COVID-19 vaccine. Clones were read by immunoSEQ multiplex PCR, and TCRdb kept only the in-frame ones, dropping some. In the table there are about 130,000 clones, 91% of which are singletons. This sample comprised peripheral blood, obtained on day 0 of AZD1222 vaccination. The receptors were gathered from an adult in good health. Each CDR3 is given with its conserved first and last residue. Each record gives: clone size, CDR3 length, J gene, D gene, V gene, CDR3 protein, CDR3 DNA. D genes are given only for firm matches. Part of the rows lack a size; the others show once, few, many or a class for expanded clones.

- 15 TRBJ2-2 - TRBV19 CASSVGGRNTGELFF TGTGCCAGTAGTGTGGGGGGGCGGAACACCGGGGAGCTGTTTTTT
- 15 TRBJ2-1 - TRBV5-6 CASTLGPGSRNEQFF TGTGCCAGCACCCTGGGTCCGGGGAGTCGGAATGAGCAGTTCTTC
- 15 TRBJ1-2 TRBD1 TRBV5-4 CASSLMGQGGHGYTF TGTGCCAGCAGCTTGATGGGACAGGGAGGCCATGGCTACACCTTC
few 13 TRBJ1-1 - TRBV9 CASRRTENTEAFF TGTGCCAGCCGACGGACAGAGAACACTGAAGCTTTCTTT
- 14 TRBJ1-2 TRBD1 TRBV5-1 CASSREGQGRGYTF TGCGCCAGCAGCCGGGAGGGACAGGGGCGAGGCTACACCTTC
few 13 TRBJ2-7 - TRBV27 CASSLRPSDEQYF TGTGCCAGCAGTTTACGGCCATCCGACGAGCAGTACTTC
- 16 TRBJ2-2 TRBD2 TRBV27 CASPLPSGGETGELFF TGTGCCAGCCCCCTTCCTAGCGGAGGGGAGACCGGGGAGCTGTTTTTT
- 15 TRBJ1-5 - TRBV7-8 CASSLEGVPSWPQHF TGTGCCAGCAGCTTAGAGGGCGTTCCGTCGTGGCCCCAGCATTTT
few 14 TRBJ2-7 - TRBV10-1 CASRRDRRIYEQYF TGCGCCAGCAGGCGAGACAGGCGAATCTACGAGCAGTACTTC
- 14 TRBJ2-7 TRBD2 TRBV7-2 CASTPAGVPYEQYF TGTGCCAGCACCCCAGCGGGAGTCCCCTACGAGCAGTACTTC
- 15 TRBJ1-6 TRBD1 TRBV6-1 CASSERGQAYSPLHF TGTGCCAGCAGTGAAAGGGGACAGGCTTATTCACCCCTCCACTTT
- 12 TRBJ2-7 - TRBV12-3/TRBV12-4 CASSLAGYEQYF TGTGCCAGCAGTTTAGCGGGCTACGAGCAGTACTTC
- 12 TRBJ2-1 TRBD2 TRBV6-5 CASSLSGNEQFF TGTGCCAGCAGTCTTAGCGGGAATGAGCAGTTCTTC
- 12 TRBJ1-5 - TRBV13 CASSSYGEPQHF TGTGCCAGCAGCTCATATGGAGAGCCCCAGCATTTT
- 16 TRBJ2-2 - TRBV4-2 CASSQDPGGDTGELFF TGTGCCAGCAGCCAAGATCCCGGGGGTGACACCGGGGAGCTGTTTTTT